Listed here are 13 T cell receptor beta chains from one sample, sequenced in a study of T cell responses to AZD1222 COVID-19 vaccine. Sequencing used immunoSEQ multiplex PCR; TCRdb keeps in-frame clones, though not all of them. The top ten hold 20% to 25% of the sample, which has 93,000 or so clones, roughly 88% seen once. The material was peripheral blood, obtained on day 0 of AZD1222 vaccination. These receptor sequences come from an adult in good health.

The chain carries TRBV28 and TRBJ1-2, with D possibly TRBD1 on 5 matching bases. This CDR3 has 17 amino acids. Germline CDR1 reads MDHEN; CDR2 reads SYDVKM. Trimming removed 8 bases at V and 6 bases at J, with 28 bases between. The CDR3 reads CASSPMQGFDFFDGYTF. The CDR3 DNA reads as TGTGCCAGCTCCCCGATGCAGGGATTCGATTTCTTCGATGGCTACACCTTC.

V and J are TRBV2 and TRBJ1-6, with D hard to call. Trimming removed 6 bases at V and 5 bases at J, with 14 bases between. Germline lookup yields CDR1 SNHLY and CDR2 FYNNEI. This CDR3 contains 15 residues. The CDR3 DNA sequence: TGTGCCAGCAGATGGCGTCAAAACGATAATTCACCCCTCCACTTT. Translated, it gives CASRWRQNDNSPLHF.

The J gene is TRBJ2-7, the V gene TRBV28; 12 positions agree with TRBD2. This CDR3 has 14 amino acids. After removal of 7 bases from V and 6 bases from J, the junction contained 7 bases not matched to a gene. CDR1 MDHEN and CDR2 SYDVKM come from the germline V gene. CDR3 bases: TGTGCCAGCATTCCTAGCGGGAGGGAAGGCGAGCAGTACTTC. It encodes CASIPSGREGEQYF. Together with reference TRBV28 and TRBJ2-7, the CDR3 gives the full variable domain: DVKVTQSSRYLVKRTGEKVFLECVQDMDHENMFWYRQDPGLGLRLIYFSYDVKMKEKGDIPEGYSVSREKKERFSLILESASTNQTSMYLCASIPSGREGEQYFGPGTRLTVT.

This clone has just a few counts. The chain employs TRBV5-1 and TRBJ2-1; D perhaps matches TRBD1 (6 bases). The CDR3 loop spans 14 amino acids. Germline CDR1 and CDR2: SGHRS and YFSETQ. Trimming shortened V by 0 bases and J by 3 bases, and 7 bases separated the two germline ends. The CDR3 sequence: CASSLEGVYNEQFF. CDR3 bases: TGCGCCAGCAGCTTGGAGGGGGTCTACAATGAGCAGTTCTTC.

The gene calls are TRBV28 and TRBJ1-2; D might be TRBD1 (6 bases). CDR1 is MDHEN and CDR2 is SYDVKM in the germline V gene. The V end was cut by 4 bases, the J end by 4 bases, with 10 bases between. The CDR3 contains 13 residues. As DNA, the CDR3 is TGTGCCAGCAGTTCTGACAGGATCTATGGCTACACCTTC. Translated: CASSSDRIYGYTF.

This clone was observed a handful of times. CDR3 amino acids: CASSQWGETQYF. For the CDR3, the DNA is TGTGCCAGCAGTCAATGGGGTGAGACCCAGTACTTC. The V gene is TRBV14, the J gene TRBJ2-5; D is unclear. Between the trimmed V and J ends, which lost 6 bases and 5 bases, there was a span of 10 bases. This CDR3 comprises 12 residues. Looked up from germline, CDR1 is SGHDN and CDR2 is FVKESK.

V gene TRBV12-3 or TRBV12-4 combines with J gene TRBJ2-7; D remains unclear. CDR3 length: 12 residues. Trimming removed 8 bases at V and 6 bases at J, with 14 bases between. The CDR3 sequence: CASLKVGSEQYF. In DNA, the CDR3 is TGTGCCAGCCTTAAGGTGGGGTCCGAGCAGTACTTC.

The chain joins TRBV5-1 to TRBJ1-1; 9 bases align to TRBD1. The germline gives CDR1 SGHRS, CDR2 YFSETQ. The CDR3 is 16 residues long. With 4 bases clipped from V and 0 bases from J, the junction kept 7 bases outside the gene matches. The CDR3 sequence: CASSEGDRVLNTEAFF. In DNA, the CDR3 is TGCGCCAGCAGCGAAGGGGACAGGGTCCTGAACACTGAAGCTTTCTTT.

The chain combines TRBV7-6 with TRBJ1-2; D is undetermined. Trimming removed 7 bases from V and 3 bases from J, with 18 bases in between. CDR1 and CDR2 from the germline V gene are SGHVS and FNYEAQ. The CDR3 has 15 residues. The CDR3 bases are TGTGCCAGCACCTCAACCCCGGGAGTGGACTATGGCTACACCTTC. The encoded protein is CASTSTPGVDYGYTF.

This rearrangement joins TRBV4-3 to TRBJ1-2; D call uncertain. The V end was cut by 1 base, the J end by 10 bases, with 16 bases between. The CDR3 runs to 14 residues. Germline CDR1 is LGHNA and CDR2 is YSLEER. The CDR3 nucleotides are TGCGCCAGCAGCCAAGGGGCTGAGGGAGGGTCCTACACCTTC. Translated, it gives CASSQGAEGGSYTF.

The chain employs TRBV10-1 and TRBJ1-2; D call uncertain. From germline, CDR1 is WNHNN and CDR2 SYGVQD (reference sequence). Trimming removed 2 bases from V and 6 bases from J, with 16 bases in between. The CDR3 runs 15 residues. CDR3 DNA: TGCGCCAGCAGTGAGCCCGGGAATGGTGAGCATGGCTACACCTTC. Amino acid sequence: CASSEPGNGEHGYTF.

The chain employs TRBV6-5 and TRBJ2-7; 9 nucleotides agree with TRBD2. Germline trimming cut 4 bases from V and 7 bases from J; bases unmatched to any gene: 8. Germline values: CDR1 MNHEY, CDR2 SVGAGI. This CDR3 is 14 amino acids long. Written as DNA, the CDR3 is TGTGCCAGCAGTTGGCGGGAGGGCCAGGGGGAGCAGTACTTC. The encoded protein is CASSWREGQGEQYF.

This clone has just one count. This CDR3 is CASNTGSNTEAFF. DNA for the CDR3: TGTGCCAGCAATACAGGGTCGAACACTGAAGCTTTCTTT. The V gene is TRBV28, the J gene TRBJ1-1; maybe TRBD1 (6 bases). V lost 7 bases to trimming and J lost 1 base, with 10 bases between them. Germline V gene lookup returns CDR1 MDHEN and CDR2 SYDVKM. The CDR3 length is 13 residues.